This note documents a single T cell receptor beta chain sequence. Antigen unknown. These data come from a study of cytomegalovirus exposure and HLA in healthy donors. The method was immunoSEQ multiplex PCR; TCRdb's version includes in-frame clones alone and lacks a portion of them. The sample consists of about 150,000 clones, 70% to 90% of them appearing once. CDR1 is SGHRS, CDR2 YFSETQ, per germline. J lost 6 bases, V lost 0 bases, and 8 bases had no gene match. This CDR3 contains 17 residues. The donors were members of the roughly 120-subject validation cohort (separate from the approximately 670-subject first cohort). Findings of the study overall: Rare sequences made up most TCRs, while some public TCRs were found in many donors.

The sequence came from a man between 18 and 35 years old in good health and CMV-seropositive. The sequencing sample was made of PBMCs. This chain uses TRBV5-1 with TRBJ2-2; TRBD2 matches 10 bases. The CDR3 nucleotides are TGCGCCAGCAGCTTGGCACACAGCGGGGGGGTCGCCGGGGAGCTGTTTTTT. It codes for CASSLAHSGGVAGELFF. Looking up the rest from reference TRBV5-1 and TRBJ2-2 gives the full variable domain: KAGVTQTPRYLIKTRGQQVTLSCSPISGHRSVSWYQQTPGQGLQFLFEYFSETQRNKGNFPGRFSGRQFSNSRSEMNVSTLELGDSALYLCASSLAHSGGVAGELFFGEGSRLTVL.